The 25 T cell receptor beta chains reported below all come from one sample, sequenced in a study of regulatory T cells in long-lasting Graves disease. Time point denoted: newly diagnosed GD, antithyroid drugs for less than 3 months. RNA from PBMCs was the source of the TCR library. The TCR beta library used iRepertoire HTBI primers with Arm-PCR amplification of CDR3. Via MiXCR, TCRdb re-called the multiplex PCR reads, giving one row per CDR3 protein. The sample lists over 350,000 distinct CDR3 sequences; around 15% were seen once. This sample was also put to use in a study of T cells in Graves' hyperthyroidism and ophthalmopathy.

The sample in question was peripheral blood mononuclear cells (PBMCs), obtained at new diagnosis, from a patient treated with antithyroid drugs. The receptors were gathered from a woman in her forties or fifties with Graves disease.

This clonotype was counted only a few times. The J gene is TRBJ1-4, the V gene TRBV18; maybe TRBD1 (6 bases). The V end was cut by 6 bases, the J end by 4 bases, with 15 bases between. Germline V gene lookup returns CDR1 KGHSH and CDR2 LQKENI. This CDR3 is built from 15 residues. The CDR3 DNA reads as TGTGCCAGCTCGGGCGCTACAGGGAATAATGAAAAACTGTTTTTT. Amino acid sequence: CASSGATGNNEKLFF.

The sample holds many counts of this clonotype. The chain couples TRBV7-2 to TRBJ2-7; 7 bases agree with TRBD1. J gave up 3 bases and V 1 base, and 6 bases lay outside the gene matches. This CDR3 is 15 amino acids long. Germline V gene lookup returns CDR1 SGHTA and CDR2 FQGNSA. The CDR3 DNA follows: TGTGCCAGCAGCTTAGAGACAGGGACCCACTACGAGCAGTACTTC. Translation: CASSLETGTHYEQYF.

A single count supports this clonotype. A much more abundant neighbour one base away suggests this may be a read error. V gene TRBV5-5 combines with J gene TRBJ1-2; no firm D call. This CDR3 is built from 13 residues. Germline V gene data show CDR1 as SGHKS and CDR2 as YYEKEE (reference sequence). Trimming stripped 4 bases from V and 3 bases from J, with 10 bases between. CDR3 in amino acids: CASSPHPDYGYTF. In nucleotides, the CDR3 is TGTGCCAGCAGCCCCCATCCTGACTATGGCTACACCTTC.

This clonotype has a handful of counts. The chain combines TRBV20-1 with TRBJ2-1; D is perhaps TRBD1 (6 bases). The CDR3 extends over 14 amino acids. Trimming stripped 3 bases from V and 3 bases from J, with 12 bases between. Germline-derived CDR1 and CDR2 are DFQATT and SNEGSKA (reference sequence). The CDR3: CSARDGTLYNEQFF. CDR3 nucleotides: TGCAGTGCTAGGGACGGGACACTCTACAATGAGCAGTTCTTC.

The chain combines TRBV27 with TRBJ2-7; D remains ambiguous. The length of the CDR3 is 13 residues. Germline lookup yields CDR1 MNHEY and CDR2 SMNVEV (reference sequence). V lost 8 bases and J lost 6, with 17 bases in between. This CDR3 is CASLARPKGEQYF. CDR3 DNA: TGTGCCAGCCTCGCCCGTCCGAAGGGCGAGCAGTACTTC.

This clonotype was found many times. The chain employs TRBV2 and TRBJ2-2; 7 bases line up with TRBD1. From germline, CDR1 is SNHLY and CDR2 FYNNEI. Trimming removed 4 bases from V and 0 bases from J; junction bases left unmatched: 2. The CDR3 extends over 15 amino acids. CDR3 protein: CASSVQGANTGELFF. As DNA, the CDR3 is TGTGCCAGCAGTGTGCAGGGGGCGAACACCGGGGAGCTGTTTTTT. Based on the CDR3 plus reference TRBV2 and TRBJ2-2, the full variable domain is EPEVTQTPSHQVTQMGQEVILRCVPISNHLYFYWYRQILGQKVEFLVSFYNNEISEKSEIFDDQFSVERPDGSNFTLKIRSTKLEDSAMYFCASSVQGANTGELFFGEGSRLTVL.

Ten or more counts support this clonotype. V and J are TRBV27 and TRBJ2-2; maybe TRBD2 (5 bases). The CDR3 is made up of 13 amino acids. V was shortened by 6 bases and J by 6 bases, with 11 bases between the two germline ends. CDR1 MNHEY and CDR2 SMNVEV come from the germline V gene (reference sequence). CDR3: CASRPLGPGELFF. DNA for the CDR3: TGTGCCAGCAGACCACTAGGCCCCGGGGAGCTGTTTTTT.

This clonotype occurred many times. The chain has TRBV28 and TRBJ2-1; 7 bases match TRBD2. The CDR3 sequence is 11 residues long. V shed 4 bases and J 11 bases; nucleotides not matched to a gene: 2. Germline CDR1 MDHEN, CDR2 SYDVKM. CDR3 nucleotide sequence: TGTGCCAGCAGTTCAGCGGGACAGCAGTTCTTC. It yields the protein CASSSAGQQFF.

This clonotype has a count of ten or more. The chain employs TRBV28 and TRBJ2-2, with TRBD1 matching over 9 bases. Losses at the gene ends were 4 bases for V and 2 bases for J; bases not matched to a gene: 5. The CDR3 is 16 residues long. The V gene's germline CDR1 is MDHEN and CDR2 SYDVKM. The CDR3 region is CASSSGGQGNTGELFF. DNA of the CDR3: TGTGCCAGCAGTTCGGGGGGACAGGGTAACACCGGGGAGCTGTTTTTT.

This clonotype was detected ten times or more. V usage is TRBV5-1 and J usage is TRBJ2-1; 7 nucleotides match TRBD2. The germline gives CDR1 SGHRS, CDR2 YFSETQ. The CDR3 has 16 amino acids. The V segment lost 1 base and the J segment 1 base; nucleotides outside the gene matches: 5. CDR3 sequence (DNA): TGCGCCAGCAGCTTGCCCCGAGCGGGGTCCTACAATGAGCAGTTCTTC. It yields the protein CASSLPRAGSYNEQFF.

There are many counts of this clonotype. The CDR3 nucleotides are TGTGCCAGCAGCGAGGGGGCGTTTGGCTACACCTTC. This translates into CASSEGAFGYTF. The chain combines TRBV11-1 with TRBJ1-2; 7 positions match TRBD1. V was pared by 5 bases and J by 7 bases, with 4 bases of the junction left unmatched. The CDR3 runs to 12 residues. The germline V gene encodes CDR1 SGHAT and CDR2 FQDESV (reference sequence).

This chain uses TRBV20-1 with TRBJ2-2, with TRBD2 matching over 9 bases. CDR1 is DFQATT, CDR2 SNEGSKA, per germline (reference sequence). V was clipped by 4 bases and J by 4 bases; unmatched bases: 16. The CDR3 runs 18 residues. CDR3 sequence reads: CSATETTGTSWGTGELFF. DNA of the CDR3: TGCAGTGCTACCGAGACTACCGGGACTAGCTGGGGCACCGGGGAGCTGTTTTTT.

This rearrangement joins TRBV12-3 or TRBV12-4 to TRBJ1-6, with D perhaps matching TRBD1 (5 bases). The V end was cut by 5 bases, the J end by 9 bases, with 17 bases between. There are 15 residues in the CDR3. This CDR3 reads CASSDGTYGGSPLHF. DNA for the CDR3: TGTGCCAGCAGTGACGGGACTTACGGGGGTTCACCCCTCCACTTT.

The genes are TRBV6-1 and TRBJ2-6; perhaps TRBD1 as D (6 bases). V dropped 6 bases and J dropped 2 bases, with 11 bases sitting between them. CDR3 length equals 15 residues. Germline V gene lookup returns CDR1 MNHNS and CDR2 SASEGT. CDR3 protein: CASSRGQPGANVLTF. CDR3 in DNA: TGTGCCAGCAGCCGGGGACAACCTGGGGCCAACGTCCTGACTTTC.

Note on this clonotype: At one end the junction does not follow the germline gene, possibly because of a read error. The chain recombines TRBV29-1 with TRBJ2-1; 8 bases align to TRBD1. The CDR3 runs to 13 residues. Per the germline V gene, CDR1 is SQVTM and CDR2 is ANQGSEA. CDR3 sequence (DNA): TGCAGCGCTGAAGGGACAGGCGGAGATGAGCAGTTCTTC. Protein: CSAEGTGGDEQFF.

V gene TRBV19 combines with J gene TRBJ2-2, with D unresolved. Germline-derived CDR1 and CDR2 are LNHDA and SQIVND (reference sequence). The V end lost 8 bases, the J end lost 1 base, and 11 bases lay between the germline ends. CDR3 length: 14 residues. The chain's CDR3 is CASVRVGNTGELFF. The CDR3 DNA sequence: TGTGCCAGTGTACGGGTCGGGAACACCGGGGAGCTGTTTTTT. Using reference TRBV19 and TRBJ2-2 for the parts outside the CDR3, the full variable domain is DGGITQSPKYLFRKEGQNVTLSCEQNLNHDAMYWYRQDPGQGLRLIYYSQIVNDFQKGDIAEGYSVSREKKESFPLTVTSAQKNPTAFYLCASVRVGNTGELFFGEGSRLTVL.

This clonotype was seen ten or more times. The V call is TRBV7-8, the J call TRBJ2-2; TRBD2 aligns across 15 bases. This CDR3 is 18 amino acids long. CDR1 and CDR2 from the germline V gene are SGHVS and FQNEAQ. After removal of 0 bases from V and 4 bases from J, the junction contained 3 bases not matched to a gene. CDR3 residues: CASSLAGLAGGSTGELFF. CDR3 DNA: TGTGCCAGCAGCTTAGCGGGACTAGCGGGAGGATCCACCGGGGAGCTGTTTTTT.

The rearrangement uses TRBV19 and TRBJ2-1; 8 bases line up with TRBD2. The CDR3 spans 15 residues. Trimming cost V 8 bases and J 2 bases; bases outside gene matches: 8. Germline lookup yields CDR1 LNHDA and CDR2 SQIVND (reference sequence). The CDR3 nucleotides are TGTGCCAGTTCCGCCGCGGGAGGTGCCTACAATGAGCAGTTCTTC. It is translated as CASSAAGGAYNEQFF.

Ten or more counts support this clonotype. As DNA, the CDR3 is TGTGCCAGCAGCTTCTCCGGGACACCCACAGATACGCAGTATTTT. Protein: CASSFSGTPTDTQYF. The chain combines TRBV5-5 with TRBJ2-3, with a weak D call TRBD1 (6 bases). The CDR3 loop spans 15 amino acids. V lost 2 bases and J lost 2, with 12 bases in between. Germline V gene sequence: CDR1 SGHKS, CDR2 YYEKEE (reference sequence).

This clonotype was recorded a few times. The chain is built from TRBV28 and TRBJ2-7; no clear D. The CDR3 spans 12 residues. V lost 6 bases and J 3 bases, leaving 9 bases between the germline ends. Looked up from germline, CDR1 is MDHEN and CDR2 is SYDVKM. The CDR3 protein is CASSQNYYEQYF. The CDR3 bases are TGTGCCAGCAGCCAGAACTACTACGAGCAGTACTTC.

This clonotype was seen ten or more times. The chain carries TRBV28 and TRBJ1-2; 11 bases fit TRBD1. The CDR3 sequence is 14 residues long. J lost 4 bases, V lost 6 bases, and 4 bases had no gene match. Germline-derived CDR1 and CDR2 are MDHEN and SYDVKM. CDR3 bases: TGTGCCAGCAGCCGGGGACAGGGGGTCTATGGCTACACCTTC. Protein: CASSRGQGVYGYTF.

There are many counts of this clonotype. The gene calls are TRBV12-3 or TRBV12-4 and TRBJ2-3; D unresolved. This CDR3 spans 15 amino acids. The V end was cut by 3 bases, the J end by 0 bases, with 10 bases between. For the CDR3, the DNA is TGTGCCAGCAGTTTGGGGAAGACTAGCACAGATACGCAGTATTTT. This encodes CASSLGKTSTDTQYF.

This clonotype has just a few counts. The chain recombines TRBV27 with TRBJ2-7, with a tentative D call TRBD1 (7 bases). The CDR3 is made up of 16 amino acids. The V end lost 0 bases, the J end lost 2 bases, and 14 bases lay between the germline ends. Per germline, CDR1 MNHEY and CDR2 SMNVEV (reference sequence). Here the CDR3 reads CASSLSTAGGTYEQYF. The CDR3 nucleotides are TGTGCCAGCAGTTTATCGACGGCAGGGGGGACCTACGAGCAGTACTTC.

The CDR3 here is CASSLESSGANVLTF. CDR3 DNA: TGTGCCAGCAGCTTAGAGAGCTCTGGGGCCAACGTCCTGACTTTC. V usage is TRBV7-9 and J usage is TRBJ2-6; D uncertain. The CDR3 has 15 amino acids. The V gene lost 1 base and the J gene lost 0 bases, with 4 bases spanning the gap. Germline V CDR1 and CDR2: SEHNR, FQNEAQ (reference sequence).

This clonotype came up a few times. V is TRBV5-1 and J is TRBJ2-1; D call uncertain. There are 19 residues in the CDR3. V gave up 0 bases and J gave up 6 bases, with 25 bases separating them. Germline V gives CDR1 SGHRS, CDR2 YFSETQ. DNA of the CDR3: TGCGCCAGCAGCTTGGTACGTATAGAAATCCGGATTTGGAGCAATGAGCAGTTCTTC. Residues: CASSLVRIEIRIWSNEQFF.